What follows are 23 T cell receptor beta chains derived from one specimen sequenced in a study of cytomegalovirus exposure and HLA in healthy donors. Libraries were prepared by immunoSEQ multiplex PCR; TCRdb keeps only in-frame clonotypes and omits some of them. The sample lists about 72,000 clones; about 93% were seen once. Sample: PBMCs. Source of these receptors: a young woman in good health and CMV-seronegative.

The chain has TRBV7-2 and TRBJ1-4; 8 bases match TRBD1. V was clipped by 6 bases and J by 7 bases; unmatched bases: 10. The CDR3 totals 15 residues. CDR1 SGHTA and CDR2 FQGNSA come from the germline V gene. Here the CDR3 DNA reads TGTGCCAGCAGTCATTCAGGGGGCTATGGTGAAAAACTGTTTTTT. This encodes CASSHSGGYGEKLFF.

The V and J genes are TRBV6-5 and TRBJ2-3, with 8 bases aligning to TRBD2. CDR3 length equals 16 residues. Per the germline V gene, CDR1 is MNHEY and CDR2 is SVGAGI. J lost 3 bases, V lost 2 bases, and 7 bases had no gene match. The CDR3 loop is CASSYRALAGTDTQYF. For the CDR3, the DNA is TGTGCCAGCAGTTACCGCGCATTAGCGGGGACAGATACGCAGTATTTT.

The chain carries TRBV9 and TRBJ2-5; 9 nucleotides match TRBD2. With V trimmed by 4 bases and J by 5 bases, 6 bases remained unmatched. The CDR3 length is 14 residues. CDR1 and CDR2 (germline): SGDLS, YYNGEE. The DNA of the CDR3 is TGTGCCAGCAGCCCGGGGACTAGCCGGGAGACCCAGTACTTC. Translated: CASSPGTSRETQYF.

J is TRBJ1-5 and V is TRBV6-6, with TRBD1 matching 7 bases. V lost 4 bases and J lost 0; bases outside the gene matches: 6. CDR3 length: 16 residues. CDR1 and CDR2 (germline): MNHNY, SVGAGI (reference sequence). The CDR3 loop is CASSSGTDYSNQPQHF. CDR3 coding DNA: TGTGCCAGCAGTTCAGGGACAGATTATAGCAATCAGCCCCAGCATTTT.

CDR3: CASSRGGFETQYF. The CDR3 coding sequence is TGTGCCAGCAGTCGGGGGGGCTTTGAGACCCAGTACTTC. This chain connects TRBV2 to TRBJ2-5, with 8 bases identical to TRBD2. This CDR3 has 13 residues. Germline V CDR1 and CDR2: SNHLY, FYNNEI. The ends lost 5 bases at V and 5 bases at J; junction bases unmatched: 4.

V and J are TRBV6-4 and TRBJ2-1; D is perhaps TRBD2 (5 bases). The CDR3 runs 13 residues. The germline gives CDR1 MRHNA, CDR2 SNTAGT. Trimming removed 2 bases from V and 3 bases from J, with 5 bases in between. The chain's CDR3 is CASSDRDYNEQFF. In DNA, the CDR3 is TGTGCCAGCAGTGACCGGGACTACAATGAGCAGTTCTTC.

The rearrangement links TRBV28 to TRBJ2-1, with 12 bases that match TRBD1. The junction had 14 bases not matched to a gene; V was cut back by 6 bases and J by 8 bases. Germline-derived CDR1 and CDR2 are MDHEN and SYDVKM. This CDR3 is 17 amino acids long. In nucleotides, the CDR3 is TGTGCCAGCAGCGACCTAAAGGGACAGGGGGCGTGGGATGAGCAGTTCTTC. Translation gives CASSDLKGQGAWDEQFF.

The rearrangement links TRBV6-9 to TRBJ2-2, with a tentative D call TRBD1 (5 bases). Germline CDR1 and CDR2: MNHGY and SVAAGI. The CDR3 loop spans 15 amino acids. V dropped 5 bases and J dropped 8 bases, with 18 bases sitting between them. CDR3 region: CASSPGKQDGGELFF. The CDR3 DNA follows: TGTGCCAGCAGTCCAGGGAAGCAGGACGGTGGGGAGCTGTTTTTT.

This rearrangement joins TRBV4-3 to TRBJ2-1; TRBD2 matches at 8 bases. Germline V gene lookup returns CDR1 LGHNA and CDR2 YSLEER. CDR3 length: 15 residues. The V gene end was trimmed by 4 bases and the J gene end by 7 bases; junction bases not matched to a gene: 9. CDR3 region: CASSRERGTLNEQFF. The CDR3, as DNA: TGCGCCAGCAGCCGAGAGCGGGGGACCCTGAATGAGCAGTTCTTC.

This chain uses TRBV5-5 with TRBJ2-2; 12 nucleotides align to TRBD2. CDR1 SGHKS and CDR2 YYEKEE come from the germline V gene (reference sequence). This CDR3 has 17 residues. After removal of 4 bases from V and 4 bases from J, the junction contained 8 bases not matched to a gene. The CDR3 is CASSVKASGGATGELFF. The CDR3 DNA is TGTGCCAGCAGCGTTAAAGCTAGCGGGGGGGCCACCGGGGAGCTGTTTTTT.

This sequence joins TRBV7-2 and TRBJ1-4; TRBD1 is a possible D gene (6 bases). Per the germline V gene, CDR1 is SGHTA and CDR2 is FQGNSA. Trimming took 5 bases from V and 8 from J, leaving 18 bases between them. This CDR3 has 15 amino acids. CDR3 bases: TGTGCCAGCAGCGCTACAGGGTTTCAGGGGGAAAAACTGTTTTTT. Amino acid sequence: CASSATGFQGEKLFF. Full variable domain (rest looked up from reference TRBV7-2 and TRBJ1-4): GAGVSQSPSNKVTEKGKDVELRCDPISGHTALYWYRQSLGQGLEFLIYFQGNSAPDKSGLPSDRFSAERTGGSVSTLTIQRTQQEDSAVYLCASSATGFQGEKLFFGSGTQLSVL.

The chain couples TRBV15 to TRBJ1-1; 8 positions agree with TRBD1. The J segment lost 9 bases and the V segment lost 2 bases, leaving 5 bases of the junction unmatched. CDR3 length: 13 amino acids. Germline V CDR1 and CDR2: LNHNV, YYDKDF (reference sequence). CDR3: CATSRLDREKAFF. CDR3 DNA sequence: TGTGCCACCAGCAGATTGGACAGGGAAAAAGCTTTCTTT.

The rearrangement links TRBV27 to TRBJ2-7; 9 nucleotides agree with TRBD2. The V segment lost 2 bases and the J segment 5 bases; nucleotides outside the gene matches: 4. CDR1 is MNHEY and CDR2 is SMNVEV in the germline V gene (reference sequence). The CDR3 contains 14 residues. For the CDR3, the DNA is TGTGCCAGCAGTTTACGCGGGGGGGCAAACGAGCAGTACTTC. Amino acid sequence: CASSLRGGANEQYF.

This clone was seen a single time. The gene calls are TRBV29-1 and TRBJ2-6; 9 positions match TRBD2. V shed 7 bases and J 0 bases; nucleotides not matched to a gene: 16. The CDR3 runs to 19 residues. CDR1 is SQVTM, CDR2 ANQGSEA, per germline. CDR3 sequence (DNA): TGCAGCGCCGCGATTAGCGGGGGCCCCTGGAACTCTGGGGCCAACGTCCTGACTTTC. Residues: CSAAISGGPWNSGANVLTF.

The CDR3 sequence: CASSLPASGGTYQETQYF. In nucleotides, the CDR3 is TGTGCCAGCAGTTTGCCCGCTAGCGGGGGGACGTACCAAGAGACCCAGTACTTC. The chain links TRBV27 to TRBJ2-5; 11 bases are a match to TRBD2. Germline-derived CDR1 and CDR2 are MNHEY and SMNVEV (reference sequence). The CDR3 totals 18 residues. The trim removed 3 bases at V and 0 bases at J, leaving 9 bases unmatched.

This rearrangement joins TRBV27 to TRBJ2-1; 12 positions agree with TRBD1. V shed 3 bases and J 9 bases; nucleotides not matched to a gene: 6. CDR3 size: 15 residues. Germline lookup yields CDR1 MNHEY and CDR2 SMNVEV (reference sequence). The CDR3 sequence: CASSLSGTGGSEQFF. The CDR3 DNA follows: TGTGCCAGCAGTTTGTCAGGGACAGGGGGCAGTGAGCAGTTCTTC.

The genes are TRBV4-1 and TRBJ2-7, with TRBD2 as a possible D gene (5 bases). Germline values: CDR1 MGHRA, CDR2 YSYEKL. V lost 3 bases to trimming and J lost 2 bases, with 8 bases between them. This CDR3 comprises 13 residues. This CDR3 reads CASSQAGAYEQYF. In DNA form, the CDR3 reads TGCGCCAGCAGCCAGGCCGGGGCCTACGAGCAGTACTTC.

The V and J genes are TRBV28 and TRBJ2-6; TRBD1 might be the D (6 bases). Germline CDR1 MDHEN, CDR2 SYDVKM. The CDR3 contains 16 residues. The V and J ends lost 7 bases and 3 bases respectively, with 16 bases between them. The CDR3 region is CASTRTGSRGANVLTF. The CDR3 DNA sequence: TGTGCCAGCACAAGAACAGGGTCTCGTGGGGCCAACGTCCTGACTTTC.

V gene TRBV6-5 combines with J gene TRBJ2-2; 7 positions match TRBD2. This CDR3 spans 15 amino acids. Trimming took 7 bases from V and 0 from J; bases not matched to a gene: 5. CDR1 is MNHEY and CDR2 is SVGAGI in the germline V gene. This CDR3 is CASTWAGANTGELFF. The CDR3 coding sequence is TGTGCCAGCACCTGGGCGGGGGCGAACACCGGGGAGCTGTTTTTT.

Of note for this clone: This specimen includes other DNA sequences encoding the same CDR3. CDR3 nucleotide sequence: TGTGCCAGCAGCTCCCTCTACGAGCAGTACTTC. Its protein product is CASSSLYEQYF. The V call is TRBV5-6, the J call TRBJ2-7; D uncertain. V lost 3 bases, J lost 3 bases, and 4 bases lay in between. Per germline, CDR1 SGHDT and CDR2 YYEEEE. The CDR3 has 11 residues.

CDR3: CAISESKSTDYEKLFF. CDR3 in DNA: TGTGCCATCAGTGAGTCGAAATCGACAGACTATGAAAAACTGTTTTTT. This sequence joins TRBV10-3 and TRBJ1-4, with D perhaps matching TRBD1 (5 bases). This CDR3 has 16 amino acids. Trimming removed 0 bases from V and 6 bases from J, with 14 bases in between. CDR1 is ENHRY, CDR2 SYGVKD, per germline.

V and J are TRBV5-4 and TRBJ1-4, with no clear D. CDR3 length: 14 residues. Trimming stripped 1 base from V and 4 bases from J, with 8 bases between. The germline CDR1 and CDR2 sequences are SGHNT and YYREEE (reference sequence). The CDR3 loop is CASSLPGNNEKLFF. DNA for the CDR3: TGTGCCAGCAGCTTGCCCGGGAATAATGAAAAACTGTTTTTT. Variable domain in full (rest from reference TRBV5-4 and TRBJ1-4): ETGVTQSPTHLIKTRGQQVTLRCSSQSGHNTVSWYQQALGQGPQFIFQYYREEENGRGNFPPRFSGLQFPNYSSELNVNALELDDSALYLCASSLPGNNEKLFFGSGTQLSVL.

The chain employs TRBV15 and TRBJ2-1, with 8 bases that match TRBD2. The CDR3 is 16 amino acids. V was pared by 0 bases and J by 7 bases, with 8 bases of the junction left unmatched. The germline CDR1 and CDR2 sequences are LNHNV and YYDKDF (reference sequence). The CDR3 protein is CATSREKRGGWNEQFF. The CDR3 DNA sequence: TGTGCCACCAGCAGAGAAAAACGGGGGGGCTGGAATGAGCAGTTCTTC.